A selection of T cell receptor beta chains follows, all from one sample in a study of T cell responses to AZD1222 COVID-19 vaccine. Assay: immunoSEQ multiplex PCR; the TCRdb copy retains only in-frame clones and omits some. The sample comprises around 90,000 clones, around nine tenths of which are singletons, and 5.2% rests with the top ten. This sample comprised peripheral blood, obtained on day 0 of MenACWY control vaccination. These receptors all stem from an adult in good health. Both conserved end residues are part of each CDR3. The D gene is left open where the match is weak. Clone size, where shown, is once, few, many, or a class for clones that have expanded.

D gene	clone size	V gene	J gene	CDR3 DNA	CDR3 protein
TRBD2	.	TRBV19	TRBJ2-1	TGTGCCACCGTATCCCATCCGGCGGGAGCTAATGAGCAGTTCTTC	CATVSHPAGANEQFF
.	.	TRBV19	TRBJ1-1	TGTGCCAGTAGTATAGGAGGAGAGAACACTGAAGCTTTCTTT	CASSIGGENTEAFF
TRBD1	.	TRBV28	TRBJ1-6	TGTGCCAGCAGGCCGGGACAGGGGTTAACCTCCTATAATTCACCCCTCCACTTT	CASRPGQGLTSYNSPLHF
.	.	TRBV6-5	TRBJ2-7	TGTGCCAGCAGTTACGGACCGCGCTACGAGCAGTACTTC	CASSYGPRYEQYF
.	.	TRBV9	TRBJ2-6	TGTGCCAGCAGCGTAACAGGAGCAGGGGCCAACGTCCTGACTTTC	CASSVTGAGANVLTF
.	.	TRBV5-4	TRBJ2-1	TGTGCCAGCAGCCCAGGGGGGGCCGGAGACAATGAGCAGTTCTTC	CASSPGGAGDNEQFF
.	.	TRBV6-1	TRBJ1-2	TGTGCCAGCAGTGAAAGCGCTCGACCGAGACCAGGCTATGGCTACACCTTC	CASSESARPRPGYGYTF
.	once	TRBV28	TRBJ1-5	TGTGCCAGCAGTCCATTACGACAGGCGGATCAGCCCCAGCATTTT	CASSPLRQADQPQHF
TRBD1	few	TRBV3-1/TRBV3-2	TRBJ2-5	TGTGCCAGCAGCCAACCGACAGGGGGCAGGGAGACCCAGTACTTC	CASSQPTGGRETQYF
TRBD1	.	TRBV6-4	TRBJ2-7	TGTGCCAGCAGTGAGGACGGTTCAGGGGGCTACGAGCAGTACTTC	CASSEDGSGGYEQYF
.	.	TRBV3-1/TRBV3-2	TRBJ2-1	TGTGCCAGCAGCCCAGGGGGGCAGGATATTGAGCAGTTCTTC	CASSPGGQDIEQFF
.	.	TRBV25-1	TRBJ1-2	TGTGCCAGCAGCCTCCCAGGGGTAGGTGGCTACACCTTC	CASSLPGVGGYTF
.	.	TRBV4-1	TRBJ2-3	TGCGCCAGCAGCCAAGATCCGCAGGTTATTATTTCCACAGATACGCAGTATTTT	CASSQDPQVIISTDTQYF
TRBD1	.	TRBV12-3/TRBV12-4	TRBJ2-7	TGTGCCAGCGGGAGGACAGGGGGCCACGAGCAGTACTTC	CASGRTGGHEQYF
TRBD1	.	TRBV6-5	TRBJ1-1	TGTGCCAGCAGTCGCCGTGAACAGGGGAGTGTTGAAGCTTTCTTT	CASSRREQGSVEAFF
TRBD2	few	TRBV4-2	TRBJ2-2	TGTGCCAGCAGCCCCGTAGCGGGAGGCCCGAACACCGGGGAGCTGTTTTTT	CASSPVAGGPNTGELFF
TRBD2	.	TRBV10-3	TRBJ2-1	TGTGCCATCCGGGAGGGGACTACCTACAATGAGCAGTTCTTC	CAIREGTTYNEQFF
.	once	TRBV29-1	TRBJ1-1	TGCAGCGGTGGGGGCCTGAACACTGAAGCTTTCTTT	CSGGGLNTEAFF
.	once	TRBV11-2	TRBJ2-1	TGTGCCAGCAGCTTTTCCGAGAGCAATGAGCAGTTCTTC	CASSFSESNEQFF
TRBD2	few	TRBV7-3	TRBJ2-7	TGTGCCAGCAGCTTAGAAGCGGGGGCCTGGGACGAGCAGTACTTC	CASSLEAGAWDEQYF
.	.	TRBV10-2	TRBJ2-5	TGCGCCAGCAGTCAGACCGGGGAGACCCAGTACTTC	CASSQTGETQYF
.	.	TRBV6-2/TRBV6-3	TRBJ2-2	TGTGCCAGCAGTTACTTATGGAGCTCGGATAGGGAGCTGTTTTTT	CASSYLWSSDRELFF
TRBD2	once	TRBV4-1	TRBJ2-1	TGCGCCAGCAGCCAAGATCTGACTAGCGGGACGTACAATGAGCAGTTCTTC	CASSQDLTSGTYNEQFF
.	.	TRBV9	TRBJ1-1	TGTGCCAGCAGCGACCCAGGGTCGAACACTGAAGCTTTCTTT	CASSDPGSNTEAFF
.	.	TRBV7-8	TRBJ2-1	TGTGCCAGCAGCCCGCGGAGAGGCGAGCAGTTCTTC	CASSPRRGEQFF
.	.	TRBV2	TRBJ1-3	TGTGCCAGCAGTGAAGAGGCCGGGACATTCGGAAACACCATATATTTT	CASSEEAGTFGNTIYF
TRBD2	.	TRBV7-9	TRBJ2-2	TGTGCCAGCAGCTTCGGGGTTAGCGGGGTGAACACCGGGGAGCTGTTTTTT	CASSFGVSGVNTGELFF
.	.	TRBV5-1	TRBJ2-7	TGCGCCAGCAGCTTCCAGCAGGGAACCTACGAGCAGTACTTC	CASSFQQGTYEQYF
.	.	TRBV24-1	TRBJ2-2	TGTGCCACCAGTGATGCCGGGACGCAGAACACCGGGGAGCTGTTTTTT	CATSDAGTQNTGELFF
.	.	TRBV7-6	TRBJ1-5	TGTGCCAGCAGCCCCCTGGCAGGCCAGGACAATCAGCCCCAGCATTTT	CASSPLAGQDNQPQHF
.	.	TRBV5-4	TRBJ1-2	TGTGCCAGCAGCCTGGACAGCCTCTATGGCTACACCTTC	CASSLDSLYGYTF
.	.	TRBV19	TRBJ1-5	TGTGCCAGTAGTCCGGGAGGGGGCAATCAGCCCCAGCATTTT	CASSPGGGNQPQHF
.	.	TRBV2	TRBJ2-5	TGTGCCAGCAGTGTGGGTGGAGAGACCCAGTACTTC	CASSVGGETQYF
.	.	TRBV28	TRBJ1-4	TGTGCCAGCAGTTTACCCGGGTACGAAAAACTGTTTTTT	CASSLPGYEKLFF
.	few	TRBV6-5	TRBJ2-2	TGTGCCAGCGGGACTCTTGGCACCGGGGAGCTGTTTTTT	CASGTLGTGELFF
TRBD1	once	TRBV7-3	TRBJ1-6	TGTGCCAGCAGCCGACAGGGGTCCAATTCACCCCTCCACTTT	CASSRQGSNSPLHF
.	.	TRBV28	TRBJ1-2	TGTGCCAGCAGGCGGGCGGGGCAGGTACTTTATGGCTACACCTTC	CASRRAGQVLYGYTF
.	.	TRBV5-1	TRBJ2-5	TGCGCCAGCAGCTTGGTAGGCCTAGTGGAAGAGACCCAGTACTTC	CASSLVGLVEETQYF
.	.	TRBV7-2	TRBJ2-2	TGTGCCAGCAGCACTGGACAGCACACCGGGGAGCTGTTTTTT	CASSTGQHTGELFF
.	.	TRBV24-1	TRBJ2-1	TGTGCCACCAGTGAGGGGATTTCAAGCTCCTACAATGAGCAGTTCTTC	CATSEGISSSYNEQFF
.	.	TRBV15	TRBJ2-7	TGTGCCACCAGCAGCATGAAGGGGAGTGGCGAGCAGTACTTC	CATSSMKGSGEQYF
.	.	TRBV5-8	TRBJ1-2	TGTGCCAGCAGTCCGGAACCCCGTAACTATGGCTACACCTTC	CASSPEPRNYGYTF
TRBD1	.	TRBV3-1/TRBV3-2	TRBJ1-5	TGTGCCAGCAGCCTCGGTACAGCAGGGGGCCAGCCCCAGCATTTT	CASSLGTAGGQPQHF
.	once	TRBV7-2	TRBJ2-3	TGTGCCAGCAGCTTAGGGAAAACAGGGACCTCAGCGGATACGCAGTATTTT	CASSLGKTGTSADTQYF
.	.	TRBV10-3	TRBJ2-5	TGTGCCATCAGTGAGCGGGGCGGTGAGACCCAGTACTTC	CAISERGGETQYF
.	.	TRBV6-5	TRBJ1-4	TGTGCCAGCAGTTACCAGCAGCTTGCAACTAATGAAAAACTGTTTTTT	CASSYQQLATNEKLFF
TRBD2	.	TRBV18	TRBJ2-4	TGTGCCAGCTCACCACCGGTTCTAGCGGCCGAAAACATTCAGTACTTC	CASSPPVLAAENIQYF
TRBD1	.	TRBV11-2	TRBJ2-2	TGTGCCAGCAGCGGGCCCGGGACAGGGAATACCGGGGAGCTGTTTTTT	CASSGPGTGNTGELFF